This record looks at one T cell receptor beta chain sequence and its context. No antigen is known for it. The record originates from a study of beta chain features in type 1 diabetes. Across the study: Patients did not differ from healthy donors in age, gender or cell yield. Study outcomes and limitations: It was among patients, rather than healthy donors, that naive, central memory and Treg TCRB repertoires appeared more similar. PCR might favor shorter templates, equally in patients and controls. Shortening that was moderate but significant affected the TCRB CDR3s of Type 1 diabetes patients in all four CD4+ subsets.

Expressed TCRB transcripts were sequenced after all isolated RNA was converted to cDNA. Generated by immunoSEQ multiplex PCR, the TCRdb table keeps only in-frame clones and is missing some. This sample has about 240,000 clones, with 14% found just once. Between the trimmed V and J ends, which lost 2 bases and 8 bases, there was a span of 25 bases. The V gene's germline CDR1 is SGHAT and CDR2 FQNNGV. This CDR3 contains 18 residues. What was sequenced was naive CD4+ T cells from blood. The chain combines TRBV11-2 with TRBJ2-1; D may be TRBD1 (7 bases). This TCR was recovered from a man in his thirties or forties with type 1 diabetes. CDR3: CASSLFAAGTGVLDEQFF. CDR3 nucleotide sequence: TGTGCCAGCAGCTTATTCGCCGCGGGAACAGGGGTGCTCGATGAGCAGTTCTTC.